This record covers a single T cell receptor beta chain. Its specificity is not known. Documented time point: baseline, week 1 (first vaccination visit). Treatment in this sample: pre-vaccination baseline after standard-of-care therapy. The sample comes from a study of a mutant IDH1 vaccine in newly diagnosed glioma. Using immunoSEQ multiplex PCR, the repertoire was profiled, and TCRdb retains in-frame clones only, with some absent. The table records tens of thousands of clones, over 70% of them present only once. General observations from the study: Top-clonotype changes in peripheral T cells seemed unrelated to pseudoprogression.

Germline loops: CDR1 SEHNR, CDR2 FQNEAQ (reference sequence). This CDR3 region has 14 residues. Trimming cost V 4 bases and J 2 bases, with 11 bases left between them. This sequence joins TRBV7-9 and TRBJ2-5; D ambiguous. Source: peripheral blood mononuclear cells (PBMCs), taken from a glioma patient treated with radiotherapy, temozolomide or both. This clonotype was sampled from a woman in her late teens or twenties with glioma. Some clones in this sample may be carry-over from other donors' samples. CDR3 bases: TGTGCCAGCAGCTCCTGGACCATGCAAGAGACCCAGTACTTC. It encodes CASSSWTMQETQYF.